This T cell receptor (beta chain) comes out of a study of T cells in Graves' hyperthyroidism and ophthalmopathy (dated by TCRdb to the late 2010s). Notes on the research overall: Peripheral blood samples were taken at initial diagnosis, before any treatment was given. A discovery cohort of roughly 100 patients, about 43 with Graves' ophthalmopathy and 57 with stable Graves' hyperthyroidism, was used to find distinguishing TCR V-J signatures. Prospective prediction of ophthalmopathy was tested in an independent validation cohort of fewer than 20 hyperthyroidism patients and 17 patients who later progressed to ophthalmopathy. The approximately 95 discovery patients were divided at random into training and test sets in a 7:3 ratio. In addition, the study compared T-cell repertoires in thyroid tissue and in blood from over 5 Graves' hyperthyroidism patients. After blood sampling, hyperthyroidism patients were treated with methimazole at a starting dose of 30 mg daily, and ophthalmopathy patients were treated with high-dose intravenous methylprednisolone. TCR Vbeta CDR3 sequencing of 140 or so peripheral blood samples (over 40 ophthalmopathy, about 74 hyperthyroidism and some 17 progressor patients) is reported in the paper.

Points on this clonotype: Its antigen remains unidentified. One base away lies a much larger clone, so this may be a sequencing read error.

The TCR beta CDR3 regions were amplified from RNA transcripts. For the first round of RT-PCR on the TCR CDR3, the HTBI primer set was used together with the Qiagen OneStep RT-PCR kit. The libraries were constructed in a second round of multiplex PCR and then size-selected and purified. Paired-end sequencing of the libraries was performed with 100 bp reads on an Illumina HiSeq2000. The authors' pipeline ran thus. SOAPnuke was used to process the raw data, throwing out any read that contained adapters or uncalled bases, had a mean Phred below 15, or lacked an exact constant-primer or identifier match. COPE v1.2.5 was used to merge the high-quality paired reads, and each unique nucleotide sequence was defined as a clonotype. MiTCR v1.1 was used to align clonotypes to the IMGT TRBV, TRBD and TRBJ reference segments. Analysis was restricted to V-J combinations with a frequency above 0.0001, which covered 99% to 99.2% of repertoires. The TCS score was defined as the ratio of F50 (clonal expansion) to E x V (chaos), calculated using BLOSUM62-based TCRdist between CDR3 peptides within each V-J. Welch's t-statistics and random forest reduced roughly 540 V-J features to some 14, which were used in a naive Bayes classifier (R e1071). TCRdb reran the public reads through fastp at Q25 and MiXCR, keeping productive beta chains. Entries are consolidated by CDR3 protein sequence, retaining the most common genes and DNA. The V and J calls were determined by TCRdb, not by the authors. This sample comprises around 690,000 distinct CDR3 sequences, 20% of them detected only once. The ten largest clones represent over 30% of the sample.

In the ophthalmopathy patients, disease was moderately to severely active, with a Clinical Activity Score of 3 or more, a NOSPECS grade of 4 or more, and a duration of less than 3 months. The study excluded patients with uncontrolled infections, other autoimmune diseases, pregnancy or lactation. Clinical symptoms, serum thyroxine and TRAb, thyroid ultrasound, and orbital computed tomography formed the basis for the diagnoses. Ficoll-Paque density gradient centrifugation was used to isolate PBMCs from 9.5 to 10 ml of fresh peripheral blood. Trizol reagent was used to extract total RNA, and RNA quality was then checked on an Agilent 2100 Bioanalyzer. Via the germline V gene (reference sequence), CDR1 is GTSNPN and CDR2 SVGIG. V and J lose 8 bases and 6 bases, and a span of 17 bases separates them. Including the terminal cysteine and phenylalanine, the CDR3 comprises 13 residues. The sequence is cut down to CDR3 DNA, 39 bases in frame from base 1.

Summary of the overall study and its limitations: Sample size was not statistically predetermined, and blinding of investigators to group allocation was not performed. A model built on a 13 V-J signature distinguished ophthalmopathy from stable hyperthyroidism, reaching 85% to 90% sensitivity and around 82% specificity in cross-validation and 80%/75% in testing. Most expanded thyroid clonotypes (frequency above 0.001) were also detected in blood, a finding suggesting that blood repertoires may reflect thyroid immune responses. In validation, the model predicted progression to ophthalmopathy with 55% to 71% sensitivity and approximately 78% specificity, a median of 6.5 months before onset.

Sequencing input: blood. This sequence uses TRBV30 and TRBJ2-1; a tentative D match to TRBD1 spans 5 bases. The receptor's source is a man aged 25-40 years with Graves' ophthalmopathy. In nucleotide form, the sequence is TGTGCCGGGGCGGAGAACTCTGCCAATGAGCAGTTCTTC. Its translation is CAGAENSANEQFF.